What follows describes a single T cell receptor (beta chain). The record originates from a study of cytomegalovirus exposure and HLA in healthy donors. The wider study: The Caucasian-associated ancestry cluster held roughly 78% of 300 to 450 genotyped donors.

A multiplex PCR was run with 60 Vbeta primers and 13 Jbeta primers. Authors' methods: The count from a later analysis was 60 million to 85 million unique TCR beta chains, 9 million to 12 million of them shared. This table comes from immunoSEQ multiplex PCR, and its TCRdb copy is limited to in-frame clones, with some not included. The D gene and trimming were derived from the DNA, and the V and J assignments and clone size from that table. Of about 200,000 clones in the sample, 86% were seen once. The CDR3 consists of 15 residues. Trimming stripped 0 bases from V and 0 bases from J, with 3 bases between. CDR1 and CDR2 (germline): MNHEY, SVGAGI.

The sequence came from a woman younger than 45 in good health and CMV-seronegative. The sequencing sample was made of PBMCs. V gene TRBV6-5 combines with J gene TRBJ2-6, with unresolved D. CDR3 region: CASSYSASGANVLTF. CDR3 in DNA: TGTGCCAGCAGTTACTCGGCCTCTGGGGCCAACGTCCTGACTTTC.